This T cell receptor (beta chain) was profiled in a study of blood T cell repertoires in COVID-19. Study details: Both acute and convalescent COVID-19 samples were obtained from the United States, Italy and Spain. T cells, B-cell-depleted T cells, or PBMCs supplied cDNA or gDNA.

Methods used by the authors: Estimation of nucleated cell counts was performed using reference gene primer amplification. Method: immunoSEQ multiplex PCR; TCRdb's copy keeps in-frame clones and lacks some. The DNA was the basis for D and trimming; V, J and clone size are from that table. Of approximately 200,000 clones listed, about 83% were seen once; the top ten hold approximately 6.2%. The CDR3 length is 12 residues. Germline values: CDR1 SGDLS, CDR2 YYNGEE. V lost 4 bases to trimming and J lost 8 bases, with 12 bases between them. The chain uses TRBV9 and TRBJ1-2; D not resolved. Sample: peripheral blood. This receptor was identified in a man in his sixties who had recovered from COVID-19. The CDR3 DNA reads as TGTGCCAGCAGCCTGATTGGCGGGGGCTACACCTTC. It specifies CASSLIGGGYTF.